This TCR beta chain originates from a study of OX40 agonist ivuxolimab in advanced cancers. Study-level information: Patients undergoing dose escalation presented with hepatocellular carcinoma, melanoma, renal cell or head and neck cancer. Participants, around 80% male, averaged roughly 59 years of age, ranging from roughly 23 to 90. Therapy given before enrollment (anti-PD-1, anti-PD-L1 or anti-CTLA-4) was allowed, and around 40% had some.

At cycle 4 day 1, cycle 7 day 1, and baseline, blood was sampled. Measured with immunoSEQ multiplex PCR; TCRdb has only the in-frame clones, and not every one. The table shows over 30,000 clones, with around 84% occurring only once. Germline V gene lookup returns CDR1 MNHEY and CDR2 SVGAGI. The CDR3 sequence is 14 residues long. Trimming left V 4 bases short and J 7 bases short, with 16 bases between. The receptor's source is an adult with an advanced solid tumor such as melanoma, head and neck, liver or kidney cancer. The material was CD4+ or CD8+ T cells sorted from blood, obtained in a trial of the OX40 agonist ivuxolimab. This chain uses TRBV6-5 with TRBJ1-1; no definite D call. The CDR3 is CASSLREVSGEAFF. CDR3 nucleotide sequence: TGTGCCAGCAGTTTAAGGGAAGTTTCGGGTGAAGCTTTCTTT.